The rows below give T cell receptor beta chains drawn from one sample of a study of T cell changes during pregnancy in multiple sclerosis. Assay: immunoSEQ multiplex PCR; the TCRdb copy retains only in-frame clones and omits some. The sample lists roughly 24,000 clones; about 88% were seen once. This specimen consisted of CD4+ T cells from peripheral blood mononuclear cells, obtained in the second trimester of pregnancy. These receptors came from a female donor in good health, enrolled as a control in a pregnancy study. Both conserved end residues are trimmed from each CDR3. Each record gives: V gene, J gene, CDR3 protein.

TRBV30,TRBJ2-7,AWSGASSYYEQY
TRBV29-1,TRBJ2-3,SVPGADTQY
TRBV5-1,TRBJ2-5,ASSLDGATAQY
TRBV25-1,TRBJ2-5,ASSEPGASDETQY
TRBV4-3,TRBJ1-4,ASSHTHRGTNEKLF
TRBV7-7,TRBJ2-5,ASRLLGQGQETQY
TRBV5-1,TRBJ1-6,ASSAPGQGNSPLH
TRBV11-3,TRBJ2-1,ASSLGTSGSNNEQF
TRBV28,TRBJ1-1,ASSFSGTGLNTEAF
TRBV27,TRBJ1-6,ASSFLTGPIAGSPLH
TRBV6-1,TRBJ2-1,ASSEALTAHNEQF
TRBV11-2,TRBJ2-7,ASSPTSGGIYEQY
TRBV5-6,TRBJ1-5,ASSLVGGPSYSNQPQH
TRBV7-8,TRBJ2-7,ASSSLAGGPYEQY
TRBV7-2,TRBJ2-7,ASSVIRLARYYEQY
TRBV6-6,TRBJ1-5,ARPVGPCGNQPQH
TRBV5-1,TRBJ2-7,ASSLAVQVGTHEQY
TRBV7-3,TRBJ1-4,ASSEGAREKLF
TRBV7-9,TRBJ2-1,ASSLLAGGYNEQF
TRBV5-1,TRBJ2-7,ASSLTSSSYEQY
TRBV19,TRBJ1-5,ASSQQGTQPQH
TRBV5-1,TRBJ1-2,ASSFTGGRQGYT
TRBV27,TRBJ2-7,ASSFTGNYEQY
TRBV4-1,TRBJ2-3,ASSEVTDTQY
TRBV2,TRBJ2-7,ASSGGNPYEQY
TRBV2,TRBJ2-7,ASSPQGASFTYEQY
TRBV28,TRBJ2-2,ASSWTSGSFVGTGELF
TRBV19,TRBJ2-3,ASSRGGLGDTQY
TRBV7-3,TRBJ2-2,ASSGEVAGAVNTGELF
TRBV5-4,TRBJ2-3,ASSRDRVIDTQY
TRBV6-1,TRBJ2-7,ASSEALRGGSAYEQY
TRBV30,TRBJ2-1,AWRQGSNNEQF
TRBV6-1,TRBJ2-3,ASSGLVGSDTQY
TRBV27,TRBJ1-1,ASSLSPRLNTEAF
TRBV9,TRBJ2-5,ASSVGGGGATQY
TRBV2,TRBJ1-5,ASSSRVHQPQH
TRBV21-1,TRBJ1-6,ASSKRDRENNSPLH
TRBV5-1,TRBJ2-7,ASSISASSYEQY
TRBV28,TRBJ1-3,ASSSTGRNTIY
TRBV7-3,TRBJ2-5,ASSLFFPLHRGGQETQY
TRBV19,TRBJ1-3,ASTPPDRFAGNTIY
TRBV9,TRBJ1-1,ASSWTGDTEAF
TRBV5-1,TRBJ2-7,ASSLGGDGPYEQY
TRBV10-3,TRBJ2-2,AIPYPKGQGRLPSRPPGELF
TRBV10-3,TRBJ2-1,AISESSTGQF
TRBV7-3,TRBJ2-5,ASSLAPGKQETQY
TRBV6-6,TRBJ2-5,ATGTETQY
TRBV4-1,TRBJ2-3,ASSQPPGQRTDTQY
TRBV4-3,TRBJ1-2,ASSQAGQGGGYT
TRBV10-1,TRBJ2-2,ASSESYGSTGELF
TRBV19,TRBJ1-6,ASSTRGQGPASPLH
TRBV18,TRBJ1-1,ASSPQGNTEAF
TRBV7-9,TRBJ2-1,ASSVPSGGLYNEQF
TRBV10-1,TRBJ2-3,ASSGAITDTQY
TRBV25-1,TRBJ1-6,ASRGHTGGGGNSPLH
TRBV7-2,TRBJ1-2,ASSTVRQGGYGYT
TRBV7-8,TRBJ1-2,ASSHREKGGYT
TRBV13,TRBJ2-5,ASRSRQGGLETQY
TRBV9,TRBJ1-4,ASSVDGGIGEKLF
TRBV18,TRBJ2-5,ASSPRMAGGETQY